This entry is about one T cell receptor beta chain. What it binds is unknown. The data were produced by immunoSEQ multiplex PCR, yet TCRdb's version contains in-frame clones alone and is incomplete. The table has around 120,000 clones, roughly 86% seen once. The source of the sample is a study of PD-1 blockade in mismatch repair-deficient tumors. Overall study findings and caveats: Tumor-resident clones, often undetectable pretreatment in blood, expanded then contracted after pembrolizumab.

The sequencing here drew on peripheral blood, taken 44 weeks after starting pembrolizumab. The TCR comes from an adult with mismatch repair-deficient cancer.

CDR3 sequence reads: CASSSGLAGGLTNEQFF. CDR3 DNA: TGTGCCAGCAGCTCGGGACTAGCGGGAGGGTTAACGAATGAGCAGTTCTTC. V and J are TRBV13 and TRBJ2-1; 16 bases are shared with TRBD2. The CDR3 spans 17 residues. V shed 4 bases, J shed 7 bases, and the junction held 7 bases outside the gene matches. The V gene's germline CDR1 is PRHDT and CDR2 FYEKMQ (reference sequence).